Following are 23 T cell receptor beta chains from one sample sequenced in a study of blood T cell repertoires in COVID-19. Measured with immunoSEQ multiplex PCR; TCRdb has only the in-frame clones, and not every one. Seen here are 200,000 to 250,000 clones, roughly nine tenths observed once, and the top ten hold roughly 3.2%. Input material: PBMCs or T cells enriched from blood (not recorded which). Receptors were obtained from a woman aged 45-65 years in a cohort exposed to, infected with or recovered from COVID-19 (not recorded which).

The chain employs TRBV6-1 and TRBJ2-1; TRBD1 aligns across 9 bases. CDR1 and CDR2 from the germline V gene are MNHNS and SASEGT. The CDR3 sequence is 15 residues long. V was pared by 1 base and J by 5 bases, with 3 bases of the junction left unmatched. CDR3 residues: CASSEGDRVHNEQFF. CDR3 bases: TGTGCCAGCAGTGAAGGGGACAGGGTACACAATGAGCAGTTCTTC.

This chain joins TRBV5-1 and TRBJ1-2; 11 nucleotides align to TRBD1. The ends lost 7 bases at V and 4 bases at J; junction bases unmatched: 3. Germline V CDR1 and CDR2: SGHRS, YFSETQ. The CDR3 spans 13 residues. Here the CDR3 DNA reads TGCGCCAGCGGGGACAGGGGGTCCTATGGCTACACCTTC. Residues: CASGDRGSYGYTF.

The CDR3 loop reads CASSQAITYQPQHF. CDR3 nucleotide sequence: TGTGCCAGTAGCCAGGCCATTACATATCAGCCCCAGCATTTT. The chain is built from TRBV19 and TRBJ1-5; D gene unclear. CDR3 length: 14 residues. Looked up from germline, CDR1 is LNHDA and CDR2 is SQIVND (reference sequence). Trimming left V 6 bases short and J 5 bases short, with 14 bases between.

The V call is TRBV30, the J call TRBJ2-7, with TRBD1 as a possible D gene (5 bases). The CDR3 is 15 amino acids. The V gene lost 5 bases and the J gene lost 3 bases, with 20 bases spanning the gap. Per the germline V gene, CDR1 is GTSNPN and CDR2 is SVGIG (reference sequence). CDR3 in DNA: TGTGCCTGGCGCGTCAGGCCGACAGCTGACTACGAGCAGTACTTC. Protein product: CAWRVRPTADYEQYF.

V usage is TRBV5-1 and J usage is TRBJ2-7; tentative D call: TRBD1 (7 bases). This CDR3 contains 16 residues. CDR1 is SGHRS and CDR2 is YFSETQ in the germline V gene. With 0 bases removed from V and 10 bases from J, the gap between germline ends came to 23 bases. In nucleotides, the CDR3 is TGCGCCAGCAGCTTGGAAGGGGGGACCGGGACAGCAAATCAGTACTTC. As protein: CASSLEGGTGTANQYF. Using reference TRBV5-1 and TRBJ2-7 for the parts outside the CDR3, the full variable domain is KAGVTQTPRYLIKTRGQQVTLSCSPISGHRSVSWYQQTPGQGLQFLFEYFSETQRNKGNFPGRFSGRQFSNSRSEMNVSTLELGDSALYLCASSLEGGTGTANQYFGPGTRLTVT.

This rearrangement joins TRBV27 to TRBJ1-6; possible D gene TRBD1, 6 bases. This CDR3 region has 13 residues. Germline CDR1 and CDR2: MNHEY and SMNVEV (reference sequence). Trimming removed 8 bases at V and 7 bases at J, with 12 bases between. In DNA form, the CDR3 reads TGTGCCAGCGGCCAGGGGTACAATTCACCCCTCCACTTT. This encodes CASGQGYNSPLHF.

This clone was detected only a few times. The chain carries TRBV3-1 (or the pseudogene TRBV3-2) and TRBJ2-2; a weak D match, TRBD2 (6 bases). The CDR3 contains 14 residues. V lost 3 bases to trimming and J lost 7 bases, with 12 bases between them. Germline V gene sequence: CDR1 LGHDT, CDR2 YNNKEL (reference sequence). Written as DNA, the CDR3 is TGTGCCAGCAGCCAGACTAGTAAAATCGGGGAGCTGTTTTTT. Translating gives CASSQTSKIGELFF.

The CDR3 here is CASSPRLAGGPHEQFF. CDR3 nucleotide sequence: TGTGCCAGCAGCCCCCGACTAGCGGGGGGGCCTCATGAGCAGTTCTTC. The chain joins TRBV7-3 to TRBJ2-1; TRBD2 matches at 14 bases. The germline V gene encodes CDR1 SGHTA and CDR2 FQGTGA. V was pared by 5 bases and J by 8 bases, with 8 bases of the junction left unmatched. This CDR3 comprises 16 residues. Drawing the rest from reference TRBV7-3 and TRBJ2-1, the complete variable domain is GAGVSQTPSNKVTEKGKYVELRCDPISGHTALYWYRQSLGQGPEFLIYFQGTGAADDSGLPNDRFFAVRPEGSVSTLKIQRTERGDSAVYLCASSPRLAGGPHEQFFGPGTRLTVL.

This chain links TRBV5-6 with TRBJ1-1; D uncertain. The CDR3 consists of 12 residues. CDR1 SGHDT and CDR2 YYEEEE come from the germline V gene. The ends were cut back, 0 bases at V and 10 bases at J, with 10 bases in the middle. Here the CDR3 reads CASSLVAGGAFF. CDR3 nucleotide sequence: TGTGCCAGCAGCTTGGTGGCAGGAGGAGCTTTCTTT.

The rearrangement joins TRBV12-3 or TRBV12-4 to TRBJ1-5; the D is unclear. Trimming shortened V by 9 bases and J by 3 bases, and 12 bases separated the two germline ends. CDR3 length: 13 residues. CDR3 loop: CASKQSNNQPQHF. Here the CDR3 DNA reads TGTGCCAGTAAACAGAGTAACAATCAGCCCCAGCATTTT.

This CDR3 reads CAIKIEASRETQYF. In DNA form, the CDR3 reads TGTGCCATCAAAATAGAGGCTAGCCGAGAGACCCAGTACTTC. The chain combines TRBV10-3 with TRBJ2-5; weak D call: TRBD2 (5 bases). V lost 7 bases, J lost 4 bases, and 16 bases lay in between. This CDR3 contains 14 residues. Germline loops: CDR1 ENHRY, CDR2 SYGVKD.

The chain carries TRBV9 and TRBJ2-7, with 7 bases aligning to TRBD2. Germline V gene lookup returns CDR1 SGDLS and CDR2 YYNGEE. Trimming took 4 bases from V and 0 from J; bases not matched to a gene: 7. This CDR3 comprises 15 residues. The CDR3 here is CASSLGAGSSYEQYF. The CDR3 DNA sequence: TGTGCCAGCAGCTTAGGAGCGGGGAGCTCCTACGAGCAGTACTTC.

A word on this clone: Other DNA variants within this sample encode the same CDR3. The genes are TRBV18 and TRBJ1-1; 8 nucleotides match TRBD1. V gave up 6 bases and J gave up 1 base; unmatched junction bases: 4. Per the germline V gene, CDR1 is KGHSH and CDR2 is LQKENI. The CDR3 extends over 14 amino acids. The CDR3 DNA reads TGTGCCAGCTCCCCAGGACAGGGGAACACTGAAGCTTTCTTT. It specifies CASSPGQGNTEAFF.

This chain connects TRBV6-2 or TRBV6-3 to TRBJ1-5, with D possibly TRBD1 on 5 matching bases. Germline CDR1 and CDR2: MNHEY and SVGEGT. V shed 2 bases and J shed 5 bases, with 10 bases lying between them. The length of the CDR3 is 14 residues. DNA for the CDR3: TGTGCCAGCAGTTACGCAGGGAGGGATCAGCCCCAGCATTTT. Protein product: CASSYAGRDQPQHF.

This clone was recorded a few times. The rearrangement links TRBV5-1 to TRBJ1-1, with unresolved D. Germline lookup yields CDR1 SGHRS and CDR2 YFSETQ. V dropped 4 bases and J dropped 0 bases, with 4 bases sitting between them. This CDR3 is built from 12 residues. CDR3: CASSEVNTEAFF. CDR3 DNA: TGCGCCAGCAGCGAGGTGAACACTGAAGCTTTCTTT.

The V gene is TRBV5-1, the J gene TRBJ2-5; 9 nucleotides agree with TRBD2. Germline V CDR1 and CDR2: SGHRS, YFSETQ. The junction had 6 bases not matched to a gene; V was cut back by 2 bases and J by 7 bases. The CDR3 has 14 residues. CDR3 loop: CASSFLAGESTQYF. DNA for the CDR3: TGCGCCAGCAGCTTTTTAGCGGGGGAGTCGACCCAGTACTTC.

The V gene is TRBV7-2, the J gene TRBJ2-7; TRBD1 matches at 12 bases. The CDR3 runs 16 residues. CDR1 and CDR2 from the germline V gene are SGHTA and FQGNSA. The V segment lost 3 bases and the J segment 5 bases; nucleotides outside the gene matches: 8. The CDR3, as DNA: TGTGCCAGCAGCTTCCCCCCCGGGACAGGGGGCCACGAGCAGTACTTC. Its translation is CASSFPPGTGGHEQYF.

J is TRBJ1-2 and V is TRBV28, with D possibly being TRBD1 (5 bases). The CDR3 has 14 residues. Germline loops: CDR1 MDHEN, CDR2 SYDVKM. Trimming cost V 4 bases and J 3 bases, with 12 bases left between them. The CDR3, as DNA: TGTGCCAGCAGTTCCGGGGGAGAGGACTATGGCTACACCTTC. It specifies CASSSGGEDYGYTF.

This clone appeared once. The chain combines TRBV4-3 with TRBJ2-7, with TRBD2 as a possible D gene (6 bases). The CDR3 has 17 amino acids. In germline, CDR1 is LGHNA, CDR2 YSLEER. V was trimmed by 0 bases and J by 2 bases, leaving 17 bases between them. The CDR3 loop is CASSQDAYGSLTYEQYF. The CDR3 bases are TGCGCCAGCAGCCAAGATGCGTACGGGAGCCTAACCTACGAGCAGTACTTC.

The gene calls are TRBV18 and TRBJ1-4; 9 bases match TRBD1. The CDR3 spans 18 residues. Per germline, CDR1 KGHSH and CDR2 LQKENI. J lost 10 bases, V lost 4 bases, and 19 bases had no gene match. CDR3 in DNA: TGTGCCAGCTCACAACCGGGACAGGGTTATATGTTCGCCGGAAAACTGTTTTTT. Protein sequence: CASSQPGQGYMFAGKLFF.

This clone was seen a single time. V usage is TRBV15 and J usage is TRBJ1-2; TRBD1 might be the D (5 bases). Germline V gene sequence: CDR1 LNHNV, CDR2 YYDKDF (reference sequence). Deletions cut 5 bases from V and 7 bases from J, with 17 bases between. This CDR3 contains 14 residues. The CDR3 protein is CATSRTTTSPGYTF. In DNA, the CDR3 is TGTGCCACCAGCCGGACAACCACCTCTCCTGGCTACACCTTC.

The chain links TRBV6-6 to TRBJ2-2, with 11 positions matching TRBD2. The junction had 10 bases not matched to a gene; V was cut back by 5 bases and J by 5 bases. The germline CDR1 and CDR2 sequences are MNHNY and SVGAGI (reference sequence). The CDR3 sequence is 17 residues long. The DNA for the CDR3 is TGTGCCAGCAGTCGCCATGCTAGCGGGGGGTCGACCGGGGAGCTGTTTTTT. Its translation is CASSRHASGGSTGELFF.

The gene calls are TRBV6-1 and TRBJ1-1, with a weak D call TRBD1 (5 bases). V lost 0 bases and J lost 4, with 12 bases in between. CDR1 MNHNS and CDR2 SASEGT come from the germline V gene. The CDR3 spans 15 residues. The CDR3 loop is CASSEARGRGTEAFF. The CDR3 nucleotides are TGTGCCAGCAGTGAAGCGCGAGGGAGGGGCACTGAAGCTTTCTTT.